This T cell receptor (beta chain) stems from a study of T cell responses to AZD1222 COVID-19 vaccine. Points from the study as a whole: Repertoire samples came only from after the peak T cell response. Breadth and depth of Spike-specific TCRs rose after two AZD1222 doses. In the spike-specific TCR repertoire, nearly half reportedly target unmutated variant regions. White British ancestry dominated among donors, who included more females, and clonal diversity was possibly underestimated.

Profiled with immunoSEQ multiplex PCR; TCRdb holds only in-frame clones, not every one. The sample lists tens of thousands of clones; roughly nine tenths were seen once. This clone turned up a few times. Its antigen is as yet unknown. This CDR3 comprises 15 residues. Losses at the gene ends were 6 bases for V and 6 bases for J; bases not matched to a gene: 9. Germline loops: CDR1 MDHEN, CDR2 SYDVKM. This clonotype originated in an adult in good health. The material sequenced was peripheral blood, taken on day 0 of AZD1222 vaccination. The rearrangement links TRBV28 to TRBJ1-5, with 9 bases aligning to TRBD1. CDR3 loop: CASSPATGGFQPQHF. CDR3 in DNA: TGTGCCAGCAGCCCCGCCACAGGGGGCTTTCAGCCCCAGCATTTT.